The present entry profiles one T cell receptor (beta chain) with its context. A multiplex PCR was run with 60 Vbeta primers and 13 Jbeta primers. Some clones are missing from TCRdb's copy, which holds only in-frame ones; the method was immunoSEQ multiplex PCR. The table shows 100,000 to 150,000 clones, with around 83% occurring only once. The data derive from a study of cytomegalovirus exposure and HLA in healthy donors. The CDR3 covers 15 residues. Deletions cut 4 bases from V and 6 bases from J, with 18 bases between. Germline assignment: CDR1 SGHRS and CDR2 YFSETQ. This receptor was identified in a middle-aged man in good health and CMV-seronegative. The J gene is TRBJ2-3, the V gene TRBV5-1, with TRBD2 as a possible D gene (6 bases). Sequencing was done on a sample of PBMCs. The CDR3 region is CASSQGPEGRDTQYF. The CDR3 DNA is TGCGCCAGCAGCCAGGGACCGGAGGGACGCGATACGCAGTATTTT. Looking up the rest from reference TRBV5-1 and TRBJ2-3 gives the full variable domain: KAGVTQTPRYLIKTRGQQVTLSCSPISGHRSVSWYQQTPGQGLQFLFEYFSETQRNKGNFPGRFSGRQFSNSRSEMNVSTLELGDSALYLCASSQGPEGRDTQYFGPGTRLTVL.